The T cell receptor (beta chain) described here comes from a study of cytomegalovirus exposure and HLA in healthy donors. On the study more broadly: From about 170 million T cells, an earlier analysis saw approximately 110 million unique TCR beta sequences. Whole-study findings and limits: Overall, around 150 TCR beta chains were annotated as cytomegalovirus-associated. Owing to their indistinguishability, certain V segments, notably TRBV6-2 and TRBV6-3, were excluded. A later analysis reportedly found fewer N-insertions in an Asian-associated ancestry cluster than the approximately 660-donor mean.

PCR used 60 Vbeta primers and 13 Jbeta primers. Assay: immunoSEQ multiplex PCR; the TCRdb copy retains only in-frame clones and omits some. The data contain 130,000 or so clones, about 8.5% of them seen just once; the ten biggest clones take up 5.5%. The CDR3 consists of 15 residues. V lost 6 bases to trimming and J lost 4 bases; unmatched junction nucleotides: 10. Germline CDR1 is SGHDT and CDR2 is YYEEEE. As concerns this clone: The target antigen is unknown.

The source is a man aged 40-49 years in good health and CMV-seronegative. The chain is built from TRBV5-6 and TRBJ2-3, with TRBD2 matching 8 bases. Source material: PBMCs. CDR3 sequence: CASTRGGGPPDTQYF. CDR3 nucleotides: TGTGCCAGCACCCGTGGCGGGGGGCCCCCAGATACGCAGTATTTT.